This TCR beta chain was documented in a study of T cell repertoires and Cas9 in healthy adults. Study details: CD4 and CD8 compartments: SpCas9-reactive T cells profiled for potency, cytotoxicity, lineage. General observations from the study: Reportedly, SpCas9-reactive effector T cell proliferation and function were mitigated by SpCas9-reactive Tregs in vitro.

CDR1 and CDR2 from the germline V gene are SGHTA and FQGTGA. V gave up 1 base and J gave up 3 bases, with 10 bases separating them. This CDR3 region has 15 residues. Details on this clone: Its antigen remains unknown.

Sequenced by immunoSEQ multiplex PCR; TCRdb stores in-frame clones only, minus some. The sample lists about 14,000 clones, 89% occurring once. The J gene is TRBJ2-4, the V gene TRBV7-3; D is undetermined. Material: Tregs (CD4+, CD25+, CD127-, CD137-, CD154-) from PBMCs; culture status not recorded. The sequence was collected from a human donor in good health. In nucleotides, the CDR3 is TGTGCCAGCAGCTTAAGGCCTGGAAACAAAAACATTCAGTACTTC. Translation: CASSLRPGNKNIQYF.